The 15 T cell receptor beta chains below were found in one sample sequenced in a study of CD8+CD57+ T cells in acquired aplastic anemia. Investigators profiled TCR beta VDJ and CDR3 from genomic DNA template. MiXCR was run by TCRdb on the reads, yielding one entry per CDR3 protein. Of some 160,000 distinct CDR3 sequences listed, around half are singletons. For sequencing, patients were chosen who had shown expansion of CD8+CD57+ cells by flow cytometry. The source material was sorted CD4+, CD8+, or CD8+CD57+ T cells (not recorded which) from PBMCs. Receptor source: a human donor with aplastic anemia.

This clonotype was seen repeatedly, ten times or more. This sequence joins TRBV7-9 and TRBJ1-5; D unclear. Germline CDR1 SEHNR, CDR2 FQNEAQ (reference sequence). Trimming removed 0 bases from V and 0 bases from J, with 18 bases in between. The CDR3 runs 19 residues. The CDR3 region has the DNA TGTGCCAGCAGCTTAGCCCCTCCTCGACATGACCCTAGCAATCAGCCCCAGCATTTT. Amino acids: CASSLAPPRHDPSNQPQHF.

The sample holds a few counts of this clonotype. The rearrangement joins TRBV7-6 to TRBJ2-2, with D unresolved. CDR1 SGHVS and CDR2 FNYEAQ come from the germline V gene. The CDR3 spans 15 residues. The V end was cut by 6 bases, the J end by 2 bases, with 13 bases between. CDR3 bases: TGTGCCAGCAGATCGGACGGCGGTAACACCGGGGAGCTGTTTTTT. This codes for CASRSDGGNTGELFF.

V and J are TRBV10-3 and TRBJ2-3; D remains ambiguous. The V gene's germline CDR1 is ENHRY and CDR2 SYGVKD. The CDR3 contains 8 residues. The CDR3 sequence is CAIDTQYF. The CDR3 nucleotides read TGTGCTATTGATACGCAGTATTTT.

The chain recombines TRBV27 with TRBJ2-7, with D perhaps matching TRBD1 (6 bases). Germline assignment: CDR1 MNHEY and CDR2 SMNVEV (reference sequence). This CDR3 has 12 residues. Trimming stripped 6 bases from V and 4 bases from J, with 10 bases between. The CDR3 here is CASRGRGYEQYF. The DNA for the CDR3 is TGTGCCAGCAGGGGAAGGGGGTACGAGCAGTACTTC.

The chain's CDR3 is CASSSGQGAQNEQFF. The CDR3 DNA sequence: TGTGCCAGCAGCTCGGGACAGGGGGCGCAGAATGAGCAGTTCTTC. This sequence joins TRBV6-1 and TRBJ2-1; 12 bases map to TRBD1. Looked up from germline, CDR1 is MNHNS and CDR2 is SASEGT. This CDR3 comprises 15 residues. Trimming cost V 6 bases and J 7 bases; bases outside gene matches: 7.

V usage is TRBV7-2 and J usage is TRBJ1-4; the D is unclear. Deletions cut 5 bases from V and 3 bases from J, with 10 bases between. The CDR3 has 14 amino acids. Germline assignment: CDR1 SGHTA and CDR2 FQGNSA. The chain's CDR3 is CASSLGVANEKLFF. The CDR3 bases are TGTGCCAGCAGCCTAGGAGTGGCTAATGAAAAACTGTTTTTT.

CDR3 residues: CAKLGGSEEGYTF. The CDR3 DNA reads TGTGCTAAGCTTGGGGGTTCCGAAGAGGGCTACACCTTC. The rearrangement joins TRBV2 to TRBJ1-2; D may be TRBD1 (5 bases). Germline values: CDR1 SNHLY, CDR2 FYNNEI. The CDR3 consists of 13 residues.

The CDR3 loop reads CASSGQARETQYF. CDR3 coding DNA: TGTGCCAGCAGTGGGCAGGCCAGGGAGACCCAGTACTTC. V and J are TRBV6-2 or TRBV6-3 and TRBJ2-5, with no clear D. Germline V CDR1 and CDR2: MNHEY, SVGEGT. The V gene lost 5 bases and the J gene lost 5 bases, with 12 bases spanning the gap. The CDR3 loop spans 13 amino acids.

Remarks on this clonotype: The CDR3 carries no conserved terminal phenylalanine or tryptophan, so it likely arises from a read error. The gene calls are TRBV29-1 and TRBJ2-2; the match to TRBD2 covers 8 bases. Germline CDR1 and CDR2: SQVTM and ANQGSEA. The CDR3 spans 14 residues. The trim removed 6 bases at V and 3 bases at J, leaving 6 bases unmatched. This CDR3 reads CSVDGRADTGELFL. CDR3 bases: TGCAGCGTCGACGGGAGGGCCGACACCGGGGAGCTGTTTCTT.

The J gene is TRBJ2-3, the V gene TRBV12-3 or TRBV12-4; D not certain. Trimming took 8 bases from V and 1 from J, leaving 13 bases between them. The CDR3 contains 14 residues. The DNA of the CDR3 is TGTGCCAGCGGTTGGATAGCCGGCACAGATACGCAGTATTTT. Translating it yields CASGWIAGTDTQYF.

This clonotype has just one count. Just one base apart from a much larger clone, this may be a read error. The CDR3 carries no conserved terminal phenylalanine or tryptophan, so it likely arises from a read error. The chain is built from TRBV6-2 or TRBV6-3 and TRBJ1-2; D ambiguous. V dropped 6 bases and J dropped 0 bases, with 14 bases sitting between them. This CDR3 is 15 amino acids long. CDR1 MNHEY and CDR2 SVGEGT come from the germline V gene. The CDR3 coding sequence is TGTGCCAGCAGCAACCGCGGGGAGGCTAACTATGGCTACACCCTC. Its protein is CASSNRGEANYGYTL.

Concerning this clonotype itself: This may arise from a read error, as a much more abundant clone is one base away. The chain uses TRBV7-9 and TRBJ1-2; a weak D match, TRBD1 (6 bases). The ends were cut back, 4 bases at V and 5 bases at J, with 14 bases in the middle. Germline loops: CDR1 SEHNR, CDR2 FQNEAQ (reference sequence). The CDR3 contains 14 residues. CDR3 sequence reads: CASSCLGALYGYTF. The CDR3 bases are TGTGCCAGCAGCTGTCTGGGGGCGCTATATGGCTACACCTTC.

This clonotype showed up many times. The chain recombines TRBV7-6 with TRBJ1-2, with TRBD1 matching 7 bases. Germline CDR1 and CDR2: SGHVS and FNYEAQ. CDR3 length: 13 residues. After removal of 1 base from V and 5 bases from J, the junction contained 1 base not matched to a gene. CDR3 DNA: TGTGCCAGCAGCTTAGAACAGGGGTATGGCTACACCTTC. This gives the protein CASSLEQGYGYTF.

This clonotype appeared many times. The chain employs TRBV2 and TRBJ2-2; the match to TRBD2 covers 7 bases. The CDR3 loop spans 15 amino acids. Germline assignment: CDR1 SNHLY and CDR2 FYNNEI. V shed 7 bases, J shed 0 bases, and the junction held 5 bases outside the gene matches. This CDR3 reads CASTLGTTNTGELFF. DNA for the CDR3: TGTGCCAGCACTCTCGGGACTACGAACACCGGGGAGCTGTTTTTT.

This clonotype was observed at least ten times. The chain has TRBV6-5 and TRBJ1-6; D gene uncertain. CDR1 is MNHEY, CDR2 SVGAGI, per germline. The CDR3 spans 15 residues. V lost 2 bases, J lost 8 bases, and 13 bases lay in between. The CDR3 DNA reads TGTGCCAGCAGTTACGATAGCTCTGGGCATTCACCCCTCCACTTT. Its protein is CASSYDSSGHSPLHF.